The present entry profiles one T cell receptor beta chain with its context. Other DNA sequences in this specimen translate into the identical CDR3. Study processing details: With immunoSEQ giving junction-only sequences and no quality scores, filtering differed. Generated by immunoSEQ multiplex PCR, the TCRdb table keeps only in-frame clones and is missing some. The DNA gave D and trimming, while V, J and clone size come from that table. The sample lists roughly 680,000 clones, approximately 72% occurring once. The investigators split CD4+ cells into a CD45RA+ naive subset and a CD45RA-negative memory subset. This specimen comes from a study of shared clonotypes between healthy human individuals. Germline assignment: CDR1 SEHNR and CDR2 FQNEAQ (reference sequence). The CDR3 is 14 amino acids. The ends were cut back, 3 bases at V and 1 base at J, with 7 bases in the middle.

The sequenced sample was memory CD4+ T cells sorted from blood. Subset here: CD45RA-negative fraction. V and J are TRBV7-9 and TRBJ2-1, with a weak D call TRBD1 (5 bases). The source is a woman in her 30s in good health. The CDR3 DNA follows: TGTGCCAGCAGCTTTCAGGGTTCCTACAATGAGCAGTTCTTC. Protein product: CASSFQGSYNEQFF. Variable domain in full (rest from reference TRBV7-9 and TRBJ2-1): DTGVSQNPRHKITKRGQNVTFRCDPISEHNRLYWYRQTLGQGPEFLTYFQNEAQLEKSRLLSDRFSAERPKGSFSTLEIQRTEQGDSAMYLCASSFQGSYNEQFFGPGTRLTVL.